A selection of T cell receptor beta chains follows, all from one sample in a study of T cells in Graves' hyperthyroidism and ophthalmopathy. A single record per CDR3 protein comes from TCRdb applying MiXCR to the multiplex PCR reads. The sample lists 400,000 to 600,000 distinct CDR3 sequences; less than 25% were seen once. Sequencing used blood. The receptors here all came from a man aged 18-30 years with Graves' hyperthyroidism. Both conserved end residues are trimmed from each CDR3. D genes are given only for firm matches.

cdr3_aa	d_call	j_call	v_call
ASSIRGGGNQPQH	.	TRBJ1-5	TRBV19
ASSERGVHQETQY	.	TRBJ2-5	TRBV2
ASSRNRDSLNQPQH	TRBD1	TRBJ1-5	TRBV6-1
ASSRARERQPQH	.	TRBJ1-5	TRBV12-3/TRBV12-4
ASREGFETQY	.	TRBJ2-5	TRBV12-3/TRBV12-4
ASSQDGGNTGTEAF	.	TRBJ1-1	TRBV4-1
AWTPRLNTEAF	.	TRBJ1-1	TRBV30
ASSLLGQGAKNIQY	TRBD1	TRBJ2-4	TRBV7-9
ASSEAQILNTGELF	.	TRBJ2-2	TRBV2
ATSRTKGEKTYYEQY	.	TRBJ2-7	TRBV15
ASSVNSLYGYT	.	TRBJ1-2	TRBV6-2/TRBV6-3
ASSSSWGFEAF	.	TRBJ1-1	TRBV28
ASSEPQGLGTEAF	.	TRBJ1-1	TRBV2
ASSRDLYGYT	.	TRBJ1-2	TRBV2
ASRAGTGTKAYGYT	TRBD1	TRBJ1-2	TRBV5-1
ASSEGQAIGYGYT	TRBD1	TRBJ1-2	TRBV6-1
ASSEYSGAETQY	.	TRBJ2-5	TRBV25-1
ASSLGDRGQETQY	TRBD1	TRBJ2-5	TRBV11-2
ASSTSTGRNEQY	.	TRBJ2-7	TRBV28
ASSITRTNQPQH	.	TRBJ1-5	TRBV19
ASTSAGQETQY	.	TRBJ2-5	TRBV28
ASSFGLWRNQPQH	.	TRBJ1-5	TRBV28
AWRDRVETQY	TRBD1	TRBJ2-5	TRBV30
ASSTTGEYGYT	.	TRBJ1-2	TRBV6-5
ASRRGTFPYEQY	.	TRBJ2-7	TRBV12-3/TRBV12-4
ASSFSLGANIQY	.	TRBJ2-4	TRBV6-2/TRBV6-3
AWTNTGELF	.	TRBJ2-2	TRBV30
ASSILGAQETQY	.	TRBJ2-5	TRBV19
ASSEISGTGNYGYT	.	TRBJ1-2	TRBV6-1
ASSEGEGPQNAEAF	.	TRBJ1-1	TRBV11-1
ASSLGANTEAC	.	TRBJ1-1	TRBV28
ASTPIRQGYGYT	TRBD1	TRBJ1-2	TRBV6-1
ASSRDGTGSGYEQY	TRBD1	TRBJ2-7	TRBV13
ASSRDIQNTDAF	.	TRBJ1-1	TRBV5-5
ASSLMWKMGEAF	.	TRBJ1-1	TRBV7-8
SASPWDYEQY	.	TRBJ2-7	TRBV20-1
SASPGVKYEQY	.	TRBJ2-7	TRBV20-1
AWSARAMGNSPLH	.	TRBJ1-6	TRBV30
ATRGPETGNTEAF	.	TRBJ1-1	TRBV10-3